These 27 T cell receptor beta chains originate from one sample sequenced in a study of breast tumors, draining lymph nodes, adjacent tissues. Via MiXCR, TCRdb re-called the multiplex PCR reads, giving one row per CDR3 protein. The data contain 20,000 to 25,000 distinct CDR3 sequences, over 60% of them seen just once; the ten biggest clones take up under 25%. Sequenced input: tumor-adjacent breast tissue. These receptors came from a female donor with breast cancer. Some clones in this sample may be carry-over from other donors' samples.

Note on this clonotype: A junction boundary mismatches the germline segment, possibly from a read error. The CDR3 sequence: CASGLTYRDLAGGQLGYEQYF. CDR3 coding DNA: TGCGCCAGCGGCTTGACTTACAGGGATCTAGCGGGAGGGCAACTGGGTTACGAGCAGTACTTC. The genes are TRBV5-1 and TRBJ2-7, with 12 bases aligning to TRBD2. This CDR3 contains 21 residues. From germline, CDR1 is SGHRS and CDR2 YFSETQ.

The gene calls are TRBV25-1 and TRBJ2-3; 10 nucleotides line up with TRBD2. Germline V gene sequence: CDR1 MGHDK, CDR2 SYGVNS. The CDR3 extends over 16 amino acids. Trimming took 2 bases from V and 2 from J; bases not matched to a gene: 4. The CDR3 DNA follows: TGTGCCAGCAGTGAAACTAGCGGGGTTATCACAGATACGCAGTATTTT. Translation gives CASSETSGVITDTQYF. The full variable domain, rest sourced from reference TRBV25-1 and TRBJ2-3, is EADIYQTPRYLVIGTGKKITLECSQTMGHDKMYWYQQDPGMELHLIHYSYGVNSTEKGDLSSESTVSRIRTEHFPLTLESARPSHTSQYLCASSETSGVITDTQYFGPGTRLTVL.

V is TRBV10-2 and J is TRBJ2-7, with D tentatively TRBD1 (7 bases). Trimming removed 4 bases at V and 7 bases at J, with 17 bases between. Germline assignment: CDR1 WSHSY and CDR2 SAAADI. The CDR3 consists of 14 residues. The CDR3 protein is CASSGAGGNREQYF. CDR3 DNA sequence: TGCGCCAGCAGTGGGGCAGGGGGGAATCGGGAGCAGTACTTC.

The chain's CDR3 is CSAIPTGGREGLREQFF. The CDR3 DNA follows: TGCAGTGCTATCCCCACTGGGGGGCGGGAGGGCCTCCGTGAGCAGTTCTTC. The chain is built from TRBV20-1 and TRBJ2-1, with TRBD2 matching over 9 bases. There are 17 residues in the CDR3. V was clipped by 4 bases and J by 9 bases; unmatched bases: 19. Germline assignment: CDR1 DFQATT and CDR2 SNEGSKA (reference sequence).

This chain links TRBV30 with TRBJ2-3; TRBD1 aligns across 8 bases. With 2 bases clipped from V and 6 bases from J, the junction kept 7 bases outside the gene matches. The CDR3 sequence is 14 residues long. CDR1 is GTSNPN and CDR2 is SVGIG in the germline V gene (reference sequence). The CDR3 DNA sequence: TGTGCCTGGAGTTCCGGACAGGGCCGCGATACGCAGTATTTT. Translated, it gives CAWSSGQGRDTQYF. Based on the CDR3 plus reference TRBV30 and TRBJ2-3, the full variable domain is SQTIHQWPATLVQPVGSPLSLECTVEGTSNPNLYWYRQAAGRGLQLLFYSVGIGQISSEVPQNLSASRPQDRQFILSSKKLLLSDSGFYLCAWSSGQGRDTQYFGPGTRLTVL.

The genes are TRBV20-1 and TRBJ1-3; D gene uncertain. CDR1 DFQATT and CDR2 SNEGSKA come from the germline V gene (reference sequence). The CDR3 consists of 15 residues. V dropped 0 bases and J dropped 4 bases, with 13 bases sitting between them. The CDR3, as DNA: TGCAGTGCTAGAGATAGCCGGGTCGGCGGAAACACCATATATTTT. Its protein is CSARDSRVGGNTIYF.

This chain links TRBV20-1 with TRBJ2-7; D is uncertain. Germline CDR1 DFQATT, CDR2 SNEGSKA (reference sequence). V lost 5 bases and J lost 6, with 17 bases in between. The CDR3 length is 13 residues. CDR3 sequence reads: CSASGPRSLEQYF. The CDR3 coding sequence is TGCAGTGCTTCCGGGCCCAGGTCTCTCGAGCAGTACTTC.

The chain is built from TRBV2 and TRBJ1-2; 7 positions match TRBD1. This CDR3 comprises 13 residues. J gave up 2 bases and V 3 bases, and 0 bases lay outside the gene matches. Germline V CDR1 and CDR2: SNHLY, FYNNEI. In DNA, the CDR3 is TGTGCCAGCAGTGAGGACAGGAACTATGGCTACACCTTC. Encoded protein: CASSEDRNYGYTF.

There are many counts of this clonotype. The chain carries TRBV6-2 or TRBV6-3 and TRBJ1-5; D is undetermined. This CDR3 has 12 residues. Germline CDR1 and CDR2: MNHEY and SVGEGT. V was clipped by 0 bases and J by 8 bases, with 5 bases between them. DNA of the CDR3: TGTGCCAGCAGTTACTCGACTGAGCCCCAGCATTTT. The encoded protein is CASSYSTEPQHF.

V and J are TRBV29-1 and TRBJ2-7; tentatively, D is TRBD2 (7 bases). CDR1 and CDR2 (germline): SQVTM, ANQGSEA. There are 13 residues in the CDR3. The V and J ends lost 6 bases and 1 base respectively, with 13 bases between them. This chain's CDR3 is CSVGGRSSYEQYF. CDR3 in DNA: TGCAGCGTGGGGGGGCGTTCGTCCTACGAGCAGTACTTC.

This chain uses TRBV4-3 with TRBJ2-2, with 10 bases aligning to TRBD2. The germline gives CDR1 LGHNA, CDR2 YSLEER. J lost 5 bases, V lost 1 base, and 7 bases had no gene match. The CDR3 extends over 17 amino acids. CDR3 DNA: TGCGCCAGCAGCCAAGCCCCTAGCGGGAGAAGGACCGGGGAGCTGTTTTTT. Translation gives CASSQAPSGRRTGELFF.

CDR3 DNA sequence: TGTGCCAGCGGGGCTAGGGGGGGAAAATACGAGCAGTACTTC. Its translation is CASGARGGKYEQYF. The V call is TRBV2, the J call TRBJ2-7, with D tentatively TRBD2 (7 bases). Trimming removed 8 bases from V and 4 bases from J, with 18 bases in between. The CDR3 length is 14 residues. Germline V gives CDR1 SNHLY, CDR2 FYNNEI.

The chain is built from TRBV20-1 and TRBJ1-1; no firm D call. The germline V and J ends were trimmed by 3 bases and 0 bases, with 5 bases remaining between them. Germline CDR1 and CDR2: DFQATT and SNEGSKA (reference sequence). The CDR3 length is 12 residues. CDR3 bases: TGCAGTGCTAGGTTGATGAACACTGAAGCTTTCTTT. It translates to CSARLMNTEAFF.

The chain links TRBV12-3 or TRBV12-4 to TRBJ2-2, with D uncertain. Trimming pared 2 bases from V and 1 base from J, leaving 8 bases between. This CDR3 has 15 residues. CDR3 amino acids: CASSLIPGNTGELFF. The CDR3 DNA reads as TGTGCCAGCAGTTTAATCCCTGGGAACACCGGGGAGCTGTTTTTT.

V and J are TRBV5-1 and TRBJ2-1; 8 nucleotides line up with TRBD2. This CDR3 is 14 amino acids long. CDR1 SGHRS and CDR2 YFSETQ come from the germline V gene. After removal of 3 bases from V and 4 bases from J, the junction contained 3 bases not matched to a gene. This CDR3 is CASSSGLDYNEQFF. CDR3 DNA: TGCGCCAGCAGCTCGGGACTAGATTACAATGAGCAGTTCTTC.

The CDR3 coding sequence is TGCAGTGCTGCCGACACAGGAGGCACAGATACGCAGTATTTT. Protein: CSAADTGGTDTQYF. This chain uses TRBV20-1 with TRBJ2-3; possible D gene TRBD1, 5 bases. CDR3 length: 14 amino acids. Germline CDR1 reads DFQATT; CDR2 reads SNEGSKA (reference sequence). V lost 5 bases, J lost 1 base, and 13 bases lay in between.

CDR3 loop: CASSAGGSGNTIYF. CDR3 sequence (DNA): TGTGCCAGCAGTGCAGGGGGCAGTGGAAACACCATATATTTT. The chain recombines TRBV12-3 or TRBV12-4 with TRBJ1-3, with 8 bases that match TRBD1. J gave up 3 bases and V 5 bases, and 3 bases lay outside the gene matches. This CDR3 region has 14 residues.

This clonotype was seen just once. The chain has TRBV7-9 and TRBJ2-5, with 7 bases aligning to TRBD2. The CDR3 has 15 residues. Germline V gene lookup returns CDR1 SEHNR and CDR2 FQNEAQ (reference sequence). V was pared by 5 bases and J by 7 bases, with 13 bases of the junction left unmatched. CDR3 coding DNA: TGTGCCAGCAGCCAAGAACGGGACCCGGGGGGGACCCAGTACTTC. This codes for CASSQERDPGGTQYF.

This clonotype was observed at least ten times. J is TRBJ2-1 and V is TRBV19, with D hard to call. Trimming left V 3 bases short and J 7 bases short, with 10 bases between. CDR3 length: 13 residues. Germline CDR1 reads LNHDA; CDR2 reads SQIVND (reference sequence). DNA for the CDR3: TGTGCCAGTAGTATGGGTAGTTTTAATGAGCAGTTCTTC. As protein: CASSMGSFNEQFF.

The V call is TRBV9, the J call TRBJ1-6; D is perhaps TRBD1 (5 bases). The CDR3 length is 14 residues. V lost 3 bases and J 5 bases, leaving 9 bases between the germline ends. Germline V lookup: CDR1 SGDLS, CDR2 YYNGEE. The CDR3 loop reads CASSAGPHNSPLHF. The CDR3 DNA follows: TGTGCCAGCAGCGCGGGACCACATAATTCACCCCTCCACTTT.

The rearrangement links TRBV25-1 to TRBJ2-7; no definite D call. The CDR3 consists of 14 residues. V lost 4 bases to trimming and J lost 3 bases, with 13 bases between them. Germline-derived CDR1 and CDR2 are MGHDK and SYGVNS. DNA for the CDR3: TGTGCCAGCAGTGCCCCAGGACGGTTCTACGAGCAGTACTTC. Translation: CASSAPGRFYEQYF.

V is TRBV20-1 and J is TRBJ2-1; weak D call: TRBD2 (5 bases). From germline, CDR1 is DFQATT and CDR2 SNEGSKA (reference sequence). V lost 0 bases to trimming and J lost 6 bases, with 18 bases between them. This CDR3 comprises 16 residues. The CDR3 region is CSARDPGLGLLNEQFF. As DNA, the CDR3 is TGCAGTGCTAGAGATCCGGGGTTAGGGCTTCTCAATGAGCAGTTCTTC.

The chain employs TRBV24-1 and TRBJ1-2; maybe TRBD1 (6 bases). V lost 2 bases to trimming and J lost 7 bases, with 19 bases between them. Germline V gene data show CDR1 as KGHDR and CDR2 as SFDVKD. The CDR3 runs 16 residues. DNA for the CDR3: TGTGCCACCAGTGATTCGACGAGAGGACAGTACGGTGGCTACACCTTC. Its translation: CATSDSTRGQYGGYTF.

The V and J genes are TRBV2 and TRBJ2-5, with 7 bases aligning to TRBD2. Germline V gene data show CDR1 as SNHLY and CDR2 as FYNNEI. There are 13 residues in the CDR3. Trimming at V came to 6 bases and at J to 5 bases, leaving 6 bases not matched to a gene. The CDR3 nucleotides read TGTGCCAGCAGAGCGGGATTAAGGGAGACCCAGTACTTC. Protein: CASRAGLRETQYF.

The chain links TRBV5-1 to TRBJ2-5; D gene ambiguous. Germline CDR1 is SGHRS and CDR2 is YFSETQ. There are 12 residues in the CDR3. The V end was cut by 1 base, the J end by 2 bases, with 3 bases between. The CDR3 spells CASSLTQETQYF. CDR3 bases: TGCGCCAGCAGCTTGACTCAAGAGACCCAGTACTTC.

At least ten counts were recorded for this clonotype. The CDR3 DNA reads as TGTGCCAGCAGCTTAGCGGGAGGGAACAATGAGCAGTTCTTC. This sequence encodes CASSLAGGNNEQFF. The chain recombines TRBV7-9 with TRBJ2-1; TRBD2 matches at 7 bases. The CDR3 totals 14 residues. Per germline, CDR1 SEHNR and CDR2 FQNEAQ (reference sequence). V lost 0 bases, J lost 5 bases, and 1 base stayed unmatched.

The chain recombines TRBV12-3 or TRBV12-4 with TRBJ1-2; maybe TRBD1 (5 bases). This CDR3 contains 16 residues. With 3 bases removed from V and 4 bases from J, the gap between germline ends came to 18 bases. In DNA form, the CDR3 reads TGTGCCAGCAGTTTCCCCGGGGGGAGGTCTGGCTATGGCTACACCTTC. Translating gives CASSFPGGRSGYGYTF.